Listed below are T cell receptor beta chains from one sample, sequenced in a study of cytomegalovirus exposure and HLA in healthy donors. Profiled with immunoSEQ multiplex PCR; TCRdb holds only in-frame clones, not every one. The profile covers some 140,000 clones, with almost 85% appearing a single time and 25% to 30% taken by the ten largest. Source material: PBMCs. The receptors stem from a man aged 30-40 years in good health and CMV-seropositive. Each CDR3 is given with its conserved first and last residue. D genes are given only for firm matches. Size is stated for part of the rows, as once, few or many counts, or as a class when the clone is expanded.

few	TRBV30	TRBD1	TRBJ2-7	CALDRVYDEQYF	TGTGCCCTTGACAGGGTCTACGACGAGCAGTACTTC
NA	TRBV2	TRBD1	TRBJ2-2	CATGGTGGANGELFF	TGTGCCACGGGAGGGACAGGGGGCGCGAACGGGGAGCTGTTTTTT
NA	TRBV10-2	TRBD2	TRBJ2-5	CASSALAGNQETQYF	TGCGCCAGCAGTGCTCTAGCGGGGAACCAAGAGACCCAGTACTTC
NA	TRBV11-2	TRBD2	TRBJ2-1	CASSPRLAGGHPYNEQFF	TGTGCCAGCAGCCCCAGACTAGCGGGGGGACACCCCTACAATGAGCAGTTCTTC
NA	TRBV7-2	TRBD2	TRBJ2-3	CASSLALRTSGTSDTQYF	TGTGCCAGCAGCTTAGCATTGCGGACTAGCGGGACCAGCGATACGCAGTATTTT
NA	TRBV12-5	NA	TRBJ2-7	CASGLVLSPRVGEQYF	TGTGCTAGTGGTTTGGTACTCTCTCCCAGGGTAGGAGAGCAGTACTTC
NA	TRBV6-5	TRBD1	TRBJ1-5	CASSIAGTGNQPQHF	TGTGCCAGCAGTATCGCAGGGACAGGGAATCAGCCCCAGCATTTT
NA	TRBV4-1	NA	TRBJ1-6	CASSQMGTISNSPLHF	TGCGCCAGCAGCCAAATGGGGACAATATCTAATTCACCCCTCCACTTT
many	TRBV10-3	NA	TRBJ2-3	CATKQGDTQYF	TGTGCCACGAAACAGGGAGATACGCAGTATTTT
NA	TRBV2	TRBD2	TRBJ2-1	CASRWTSGPYNEQFF	TGTGCCAGCAGATGGACTAGCGGACCATACAATGAGCAGTTCTTC
once	TRBV14	NA	TRBJ1-3	CASRGGLSGNTIYF	TGTGCCAGCCGGGGGGGCCTCTCTGGAAACACCATATATTTT
NA	TRBV2	TRBD2	TRBJ2-7	CASRRLAGAYEQYF	TGTGCCAGCAGGAGACTAGCGGGAGCCTACGAGCAGTACTTC
NA	TRBV5-1	NA	TRBJ1-1	CASSARRGGANTEAFF	TGCGCCAGCAGCGCTAGAAGGGGGGGGGCGAACACTGAAGCTTTCTTT
NA	TRBV19	NA	TRBJ1-5	CASSTIFYRVSRNQPQHF	TGTGCCAGTAGTACAATCTTCTACAGGGTATCGCGCAATCAGCCCCAGCATTTT
NA	TRBV18	NA	TRBJ2-2	CASSPSATGELFF	TGTGCCAGCTCCCCTAGCGCCACCGGGGAGCTGTTTTTT
NA	TRBV10-3	NA	TRBJ2-6	CAISGSSGANVLTF	TGTGCCATCAGTGGGAGCTCTGGGGCCAACGTCCTGACTTTC
NA	TRBV5-1	TRBD2	TRBJ2-1	CASSTLAGAGNEQFF	TGCGCCAGCAGCACTTTAGCGGGAGCGGGTAATGAGCAGTTCTTC
NA	TRBV6-6	NA	TRBJ1-2	CASRGTTAYGYTF	TGTGCCAGCAGAGGGACTACAGCCTATGGCTACACCTTC
NA	TRBV30	TRBD2	TRBJ2-1	CAWRVAGVYQFF	TGTGCCTGGAGGGTAGCGGGAGTGTATCAGTTCTTC
NA	TRBV25-1	TRBD1	TRBJ2-1	CASSELGQGADNEQFF	TGTGCCAGCAGTGAATTGGGACAGGGGGCGGACAATGAGCAGTTCTTC
NA	TRBV5-1	NA	TRBJ2-7	CASSLAVGGYEQYF	TGCGCCAGCAGCTTGGCGGTAGGGGGCTACGAGCAGTACTTC
NA	TRBV5-1	NA	TRBJ2-5	CASSLRGGLSEETQYF	TGCGCCAGCAGCTTGAGGGGGGGACTTTCGGAAGAGACCCAGTACTTC
NA	TRBV19	NA	TRBJ2-6	CAATQTSQAGANVLTF	TGTGCCGCCACACAGACCAGCCAAGCTGGGGCCAACGTCCTGACTTTC
NA	TRBV5-1	NA	TRBJ1-2	CASSLGGNGYGYTF	TGCGCCAGCAGCTTGGGAGGGAACGGCTATGGCTACACCTTC
NA	TRBV6-4	NA	TRBJ2-2	CASTKEMNTGELFF	TGTGCCAGCACTAAGGAGATGAACACCGGGGAGCTGTTTTTT
NA	TRBV27	NA	TRBJ2-5	CASSLLEAGETQYF	TGTGCCAGCAGTTTACTAGAGGCCGGGGAGACCCAGTACTTC
NA	TRBV6-1	NA	TRBJ1-5	CASCVGGSQPQHF	TGTGCCAGCTGTGTGGGGGGAAGCCAGCCCCAGCATTTT
NA	TRBV7-9	TRBD2	TRBJ2-1	CASSLRTGGLNEQFF	TGTGCCAGCAGCTTAAGAACGGGGGGGCTCAATGAGCAGTTCTTC
NA	TRBV7-9	NA	TRBJ2-5	CASSLMPGNQETQYF	TGTGCCAGCAGCTTGATGCCCGGGAATCAAGAGACCCAGTACTTC
NA	TRBV7-6	NA	TRBJ2-3	CASSFRPPRTSTDTQYF	TGTGCCAGCAGCTTCCGACCCCCTAGAACTAGCACAGATACGCAGTATTTT
once	TRBV30	TRBD1	TRBJ2-6	CAWGTGASGANVLTF	TGTGCCTGGGGGACAGGCGCCTCTGGGGCCAACGTCCTGACTTTC
NA	TRBV19	NA	TRBJ1-2	CASRAGEVAGGYTF	TGTGCCAGTAGGGCTGGGGAGGTGGCAGGAGGCTACACCTTC
NA	TRBV6-5	TRBD2	TRBJ2-7	CASGPGLAAEQYF	TGTGCCAGCGGACCGGGACTAGCGGCAGAGCAGTACTTC
NA	TRBV6-6	TRBD1	TRBJ2-7	CASSLPSGQGSYEQYF	TGTGCCAGCAGTTTACCCTCGGGACAGGGGTCGTACGAGCAGTACTTC
NA	TRBV6-6	NA	TRBJ1-1	CASSRTRGRAEAFF	TGTGCCAGCAGCCGTACTCGGGGGAGGGCTGAAGCTTTCTTT
NA	TRBV6-4	NA	TRBJ1-5	CASSFRELEPQHF	TGTGCCAGCAGCTTTAGAGAACTGGAGCCCCAGCATTTT
once	TRBV5-4	NA	TRBJ2-1	CASSIRQVSHEQFF	TGTGCCAGCAGCATTAGACAGGTTAGCCATGAGCAGTTCTTC
many	TRBV5-4	TRBD1	TRBJ1-1	CASSPTGTGSTEAFF	TGTGCCAGCAGCCCAACCGGGACAGGGAGTACTGAAGCTTTCTTT
NA	TRBV18	TRBD1	TRBJ2-6	CASSHWTGAQGANVLTF	TGTGCCAGCTCACATTGGACAGGGGCCCAGGGGGCCAACGTCCTGACTTTC
NA	TRBV7-3	NA	TRBJ2-3	CASSLLEISPQYF	TGTGCCAGCAGCCTATTGGAGATTAGTCCGCAGTATTTT
NA	TRBV7-8	NA	TRBJ2-2	CASSVTRGELFF	TGTGCCAGCAGCGTAACGAGGGGGGAGCTGTTTTTT
few	TRBV6-8	NA	TRBJ2-7	CASSPRSGQYF	TGTGCCAGCAGCCCAAGGAGCGGGCAGTACTTC
NA	TRBV9	NA	TRBJ1-3	CASSARGWGDTIYF	TGTGCCAGCAGCGCCCGGGGTTGGGGGGACACCATATATTTT
NA	TRBV15	TRBD1	TRBJ1-2	CATSRDRQGAGYTF	TGTGCCACCAGCAGAGATCGACAGGGAGCTGGCTACACCTTC
NA	TRBV10-3	NA	TRBJ2-7	CAIRPGAGSYEQYF	TGTGCCATCAGGCCGGGTGCTGGGTCCTACGAGCAGTACTTC
NA	TRBV2	NA	TRBJ2-2	CASRSSRDTGELFF	TGTGCCAGCAGAAGCTCCAGGGACACCGGGGAGCTGTTTTTT
NA	TRBV27	NA	TRBJ1-2	CASGTISGYGYTF	TGTGCCAGCGGGACAATTTCTGGGTATGGCTACACCTTC
NA	TRBV6-1	NA	TRBJ2-4	CASAPGKNIQYF	TGTGCCAGCGCCCCAGGGAAAAACATTCAGTACTTC
NA	TRBV6-1	TRBD1	TRBJ1-2	CASSEWEGQGFYGYTF	TGTGCCAGCAGTGAATGGGAAGGACAGGGGTTCTATGGCTACACCTTC
once	TRBV19	TRBD1	TRBJ1-3	CASSIPTGPRGNTIYF	TGTGCCAGTAGTATCCCGACAGGGCCGAGAGGAAACACCATATATTTT
NA	TRBV12-5	TRBD1	TRBJ1-3	CASGPTGAGNTIYF	TGTGCTAGTGGTCCCACAGGGGCTGGAAACACCATATATTTT